The entry below describes one TCR beta chain. These data belong to a study of CD8 T cells in Susac syndrome. Germline assignment: CDR1 SQVTM and CDR2 ANQGSEA. This CDR3 is 14 amino acids long. The junction had 7 bases not matched to a gene; V was cut back by 3 bases and J by 4 bases. Random hexamers primed reverse transcription of about 0.5 to 1 ug RNA. TCRdb fed the immunoSEQ multiplex PCR reads into MiXCR, producing one record per CDR3 protein. The sample carries roughly 200,000 distinct CDR3 sequences, roughly 94% recorded once. V and J are TRBV29-1 and TRBJ2-3, with TRBD1 matching over 7 bases. This sequence originates from a human donor with Susac syndrome. The sequenced sample was CD4+ T cells from PBMCs. The CDR3 reads CSVEGTVGADTQYF. CDR3 coding DNA: TGCAGCGTTGAGGGGACAGTTGGGGCAGATACGCAGTATTTT.